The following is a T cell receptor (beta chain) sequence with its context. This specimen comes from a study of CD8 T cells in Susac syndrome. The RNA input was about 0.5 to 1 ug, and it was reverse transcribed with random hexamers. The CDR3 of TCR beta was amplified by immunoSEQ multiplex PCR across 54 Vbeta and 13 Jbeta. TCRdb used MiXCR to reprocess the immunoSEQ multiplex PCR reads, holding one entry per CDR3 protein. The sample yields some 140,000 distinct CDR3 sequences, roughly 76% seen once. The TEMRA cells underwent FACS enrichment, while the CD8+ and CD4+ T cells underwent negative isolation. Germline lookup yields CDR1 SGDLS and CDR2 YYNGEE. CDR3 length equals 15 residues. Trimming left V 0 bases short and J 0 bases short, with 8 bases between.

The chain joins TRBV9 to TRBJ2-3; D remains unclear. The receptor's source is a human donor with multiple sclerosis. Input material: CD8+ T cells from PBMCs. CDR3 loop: CASSVAIDSTDTQYF. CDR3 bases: TGTGCCAGCAGCGTAGCAATAGATAGCACAGATACGCAGTATTTT. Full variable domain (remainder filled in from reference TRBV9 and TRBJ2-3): DSGVTQTPKHLITATGQRVTLRCSPRSGDLSVYWYQQSLDQGLQFLIQYYNGEERAKGNILERFSAQQFPDLHSELNLSSLELGDSALYFCASSVAIDSTDTQYFGPGTRLTVL.